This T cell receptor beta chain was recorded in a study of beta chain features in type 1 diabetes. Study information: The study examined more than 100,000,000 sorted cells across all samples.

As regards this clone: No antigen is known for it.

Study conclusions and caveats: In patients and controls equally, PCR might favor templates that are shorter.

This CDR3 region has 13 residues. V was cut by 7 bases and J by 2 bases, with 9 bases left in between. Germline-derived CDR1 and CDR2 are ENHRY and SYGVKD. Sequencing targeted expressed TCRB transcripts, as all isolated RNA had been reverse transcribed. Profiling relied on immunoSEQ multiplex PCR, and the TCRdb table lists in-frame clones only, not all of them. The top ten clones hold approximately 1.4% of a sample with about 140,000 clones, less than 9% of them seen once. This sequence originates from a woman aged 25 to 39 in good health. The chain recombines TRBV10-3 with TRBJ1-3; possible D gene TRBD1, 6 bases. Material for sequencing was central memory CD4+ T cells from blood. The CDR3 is CAITAGAGNTIYF. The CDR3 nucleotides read TGTGCCATCACGGCAGGGGCTGGAAACACCATATATTTT.